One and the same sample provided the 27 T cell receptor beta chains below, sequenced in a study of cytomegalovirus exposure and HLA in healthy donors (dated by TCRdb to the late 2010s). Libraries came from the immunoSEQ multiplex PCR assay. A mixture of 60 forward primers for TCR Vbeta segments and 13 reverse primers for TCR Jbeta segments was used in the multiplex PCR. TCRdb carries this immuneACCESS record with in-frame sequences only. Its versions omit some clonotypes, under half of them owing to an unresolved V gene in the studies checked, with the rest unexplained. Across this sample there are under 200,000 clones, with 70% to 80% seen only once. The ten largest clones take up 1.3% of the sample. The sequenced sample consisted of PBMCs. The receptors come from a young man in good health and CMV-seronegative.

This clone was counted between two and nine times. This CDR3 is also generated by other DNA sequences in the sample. The CDR3 protein is CASSLSRDNEQFF. The DNA for the CDR3 is TGTGCCAGCAGCTTGAGTCGGGACAATGAGCAGTTCTTC. This chain connects TRBV7-6 to TRBJ2-1; no reliable D call. This CDR3 comprises 13 residues. Germline V gene sequence: CDR1 SGHVS, CDR2 FNYEAQ. Trimming left V 3 bases short and J 5 bases short, with 8 bases between. Full variable domain (missing parts from reference TRBV7-6 and TRBJ2-1): GAGVSQSPRYKVTKRGQDVALRCDPISGHVSLYWYRQALGQGPEFLTYFNYEAQQDKSGLPNDRFSAERPEGSISTLTIQRTEQRDSAMYRCASSLSRDNEQFFGPGTRLTVL.

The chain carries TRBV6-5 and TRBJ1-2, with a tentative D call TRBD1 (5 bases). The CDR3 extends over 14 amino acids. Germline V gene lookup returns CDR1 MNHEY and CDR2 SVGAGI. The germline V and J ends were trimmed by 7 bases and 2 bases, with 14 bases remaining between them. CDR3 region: CASKLDGGNYGYTF. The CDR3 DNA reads TGTGCCAGCAAATTGGACGGGGGGAACTATGGCTACACCTTC.

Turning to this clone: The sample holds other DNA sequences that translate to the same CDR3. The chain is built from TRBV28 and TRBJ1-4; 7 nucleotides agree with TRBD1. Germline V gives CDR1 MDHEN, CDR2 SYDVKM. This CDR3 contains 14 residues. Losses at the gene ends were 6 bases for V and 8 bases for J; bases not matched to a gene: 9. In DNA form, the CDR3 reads TGTGCCAGCAGCCCGGGACAGCCACCGGAAAAACTGTTTTTT. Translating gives CASSPGQPPEKLFF.

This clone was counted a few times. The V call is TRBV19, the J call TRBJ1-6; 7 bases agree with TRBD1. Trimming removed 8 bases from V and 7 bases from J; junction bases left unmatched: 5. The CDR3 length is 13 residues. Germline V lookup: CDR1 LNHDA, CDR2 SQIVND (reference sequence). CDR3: CASGWDRNSPLHF. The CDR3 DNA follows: TGTGCCAGTGGTTGGGACAGAAATTCACCCCTCCACTTT.

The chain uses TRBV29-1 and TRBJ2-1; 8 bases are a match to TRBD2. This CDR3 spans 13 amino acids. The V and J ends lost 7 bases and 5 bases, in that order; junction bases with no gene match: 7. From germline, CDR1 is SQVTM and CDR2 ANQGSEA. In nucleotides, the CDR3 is TGCAGCGCCCGGGGGGGGACTGACAATGAGCAGTTCTTC. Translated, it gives CSARGGTDNEQFF.

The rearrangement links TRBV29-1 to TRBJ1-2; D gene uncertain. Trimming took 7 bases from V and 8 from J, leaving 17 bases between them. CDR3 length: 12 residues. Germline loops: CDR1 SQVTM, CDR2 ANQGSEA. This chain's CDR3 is CSAPGPGEGYTF. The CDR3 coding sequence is TGCAGCGCCCCCGGACCCGGGGAAGGCTACACCTTC.

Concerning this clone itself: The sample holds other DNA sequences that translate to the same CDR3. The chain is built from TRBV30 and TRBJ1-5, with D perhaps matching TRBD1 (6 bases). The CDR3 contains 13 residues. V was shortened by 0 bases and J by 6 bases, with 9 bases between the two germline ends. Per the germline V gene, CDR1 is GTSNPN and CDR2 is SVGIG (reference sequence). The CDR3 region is CAWSVQGGQPQHF. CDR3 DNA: TGTGCCTGGAGTGTACAGGGCGGTCAGCCCCAGCATTTT.

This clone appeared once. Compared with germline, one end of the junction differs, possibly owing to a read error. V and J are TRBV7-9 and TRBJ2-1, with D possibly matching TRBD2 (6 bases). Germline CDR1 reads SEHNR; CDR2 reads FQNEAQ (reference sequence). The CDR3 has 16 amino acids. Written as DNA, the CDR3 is TGTTCCAGCAGCTTGGAGGGTACAATAGCCTACAATGAGCAGTTCTTC. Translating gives CSSSLEGTIAYNEQFF.

CDR3 in amino acids: CASSDPAGQGTYEQYF. CDR3 nucleotide sequence: TGCGCCAGCAGTGACCCCGCCGGACAGGGAACCTACGAGCAGTACTTC. The chain recombines TRBV10-1 with TRBJ2-7, with TRBD1 identical over 8 bases. The CDR3 is made up of 16 amino acids. CDR1 is WNHNN and CDR2 is SYGVQD in the germline V gene (reference sequence). The junction had 9 bases not matched to a gene; V was cut back by 3 bases and J by 2 bases.

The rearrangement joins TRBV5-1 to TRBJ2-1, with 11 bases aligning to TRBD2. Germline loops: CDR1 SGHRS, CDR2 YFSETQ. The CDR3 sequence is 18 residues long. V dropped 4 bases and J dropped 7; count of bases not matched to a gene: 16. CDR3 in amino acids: CASSRSAVAGGLGNEQFF. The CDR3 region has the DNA TGCGCCAGCAGCCGATCCGCCGTAGCGGGGGGGCTTGGGAATGAGCAGTTCTTC.

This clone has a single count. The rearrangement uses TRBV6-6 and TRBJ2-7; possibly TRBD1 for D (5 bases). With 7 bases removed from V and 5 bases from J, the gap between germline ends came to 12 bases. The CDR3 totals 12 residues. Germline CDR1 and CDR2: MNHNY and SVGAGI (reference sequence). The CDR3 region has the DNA TGTGCCAGCACGAAGCCCAGGGACGAGCAGTACTTC. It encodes CASTKPRDEQYF.

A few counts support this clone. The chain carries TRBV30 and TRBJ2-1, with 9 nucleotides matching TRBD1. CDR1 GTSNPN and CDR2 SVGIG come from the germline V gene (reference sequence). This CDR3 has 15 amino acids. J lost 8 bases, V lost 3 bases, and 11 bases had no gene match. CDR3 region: CAWREPGQGPHEQFF. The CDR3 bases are TGTGCCTGGAGGGAACCGGGACAGGGTCCCCATGAGCAGTTCTTC.

CDR3 coding DNA: TGTGCCAGCAGCCCCGGGGTTAGCGGGAGGGCCTACGAGCAGTACTTC. As protein: CASSPGVSGRAYEQYF. The rearrangement joins TRBV7-2 to TRBJ2-7; TRBD2 matches 11 bases. V was clipped by 5 bases and J by 2 bases; unmatched bases: 8. The CDR3 runs 16 residues. Per germline, CDR1 SGHTA and CDR2 FQGNSA.

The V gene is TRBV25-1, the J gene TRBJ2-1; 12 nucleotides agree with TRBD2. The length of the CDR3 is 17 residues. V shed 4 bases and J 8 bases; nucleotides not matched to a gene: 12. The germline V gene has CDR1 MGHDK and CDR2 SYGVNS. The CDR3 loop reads CASSGMPLAGGTDEQFF. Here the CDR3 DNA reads TGTGCCAGCAGTGGGATGCCACTAGCGGGGGGCACCGATGAGCAGTTCTTC.

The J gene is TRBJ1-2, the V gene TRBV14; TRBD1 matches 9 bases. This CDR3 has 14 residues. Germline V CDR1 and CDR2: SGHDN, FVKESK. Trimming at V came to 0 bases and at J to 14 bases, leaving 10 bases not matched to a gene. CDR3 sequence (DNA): TGTGCCAGCAGCCAAGATCTTGGGGACAGGGACTCTACCTTC. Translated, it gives CASSQDLGDRDSTF.

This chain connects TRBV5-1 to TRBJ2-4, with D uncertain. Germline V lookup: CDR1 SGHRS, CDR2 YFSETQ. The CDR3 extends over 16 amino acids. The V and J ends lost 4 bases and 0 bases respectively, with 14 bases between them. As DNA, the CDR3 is TGCGCCAGCAGCCTGGGTGGTAACTTAGCCAAAAACATTCAGTACTTC. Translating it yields CASSLGGNLAKNIQYF.

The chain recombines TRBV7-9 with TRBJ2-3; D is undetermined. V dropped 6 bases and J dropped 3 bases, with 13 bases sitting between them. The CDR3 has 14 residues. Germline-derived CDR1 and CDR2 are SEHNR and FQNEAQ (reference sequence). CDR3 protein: CASSPTLTTDTQYF. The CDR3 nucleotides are TGTGCCAGCAGTCCGACATTGACGACAGATACGCAGTATTTT.

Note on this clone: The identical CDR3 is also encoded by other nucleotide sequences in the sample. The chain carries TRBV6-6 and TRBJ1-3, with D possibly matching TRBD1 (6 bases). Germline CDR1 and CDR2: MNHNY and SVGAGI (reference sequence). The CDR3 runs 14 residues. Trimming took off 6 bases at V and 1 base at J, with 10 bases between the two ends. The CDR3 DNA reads TGTGCCAGCAGGAAACAGGGTTCTGGAAACACCATATATTTT. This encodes CASRKQGSGNTIYF.

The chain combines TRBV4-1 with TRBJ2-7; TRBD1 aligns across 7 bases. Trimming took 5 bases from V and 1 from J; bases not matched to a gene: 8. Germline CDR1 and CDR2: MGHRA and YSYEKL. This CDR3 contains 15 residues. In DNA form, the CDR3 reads TGCGCCAGCAGCGAAATACAGGGGAGATCCTACGAGCAGTACTTC. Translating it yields CASSEIQGRSYEQYF.

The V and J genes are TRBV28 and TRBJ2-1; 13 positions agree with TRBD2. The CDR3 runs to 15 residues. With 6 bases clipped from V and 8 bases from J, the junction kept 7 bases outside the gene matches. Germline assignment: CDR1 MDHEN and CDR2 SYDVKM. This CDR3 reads CASSPTSGGAYEQFF. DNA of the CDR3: TGTGCCAGCAGCCCCACTAGCGGGGGGGCGTATGAGCAGTTCTTC.

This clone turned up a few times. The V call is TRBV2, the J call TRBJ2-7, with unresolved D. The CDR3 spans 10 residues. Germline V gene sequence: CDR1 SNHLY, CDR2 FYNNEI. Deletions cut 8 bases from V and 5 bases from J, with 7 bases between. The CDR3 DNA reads TGTGCCAGCTCAATCCACGAGCAGTACTTC. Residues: CASSIHEQYF.

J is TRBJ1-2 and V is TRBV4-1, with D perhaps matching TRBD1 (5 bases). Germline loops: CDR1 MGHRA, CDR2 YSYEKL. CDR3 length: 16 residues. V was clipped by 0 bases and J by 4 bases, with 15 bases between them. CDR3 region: CASSQDERGLAYGYTF. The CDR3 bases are TGCGCCAGCAGCCAAGATGAAAGGGGTTTAGCCTATGGCTACACCTTC.

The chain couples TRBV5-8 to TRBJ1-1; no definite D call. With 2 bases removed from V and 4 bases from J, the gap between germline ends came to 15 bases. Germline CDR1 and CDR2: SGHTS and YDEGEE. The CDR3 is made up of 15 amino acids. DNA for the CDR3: TGTGCCAGCAGCTTCAAGGGAGGGTCGGGCACTGAAGCTTTCTTT. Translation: CASSFKGGSGTEAFF.

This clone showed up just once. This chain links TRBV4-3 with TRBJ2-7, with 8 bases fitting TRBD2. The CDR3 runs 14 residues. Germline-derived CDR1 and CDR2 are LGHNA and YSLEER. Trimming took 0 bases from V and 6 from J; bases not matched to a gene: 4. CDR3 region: CASSQEGSGAEQYF. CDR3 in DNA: TGCGCCAGCAGCCAAGAGGGTAGCGGGGCCGAGCAGTACTTC.

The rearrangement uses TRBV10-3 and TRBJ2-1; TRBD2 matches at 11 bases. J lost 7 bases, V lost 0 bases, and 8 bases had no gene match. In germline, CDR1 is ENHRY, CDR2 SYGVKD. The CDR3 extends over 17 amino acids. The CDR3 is CAISESGLAGGLNEQFF. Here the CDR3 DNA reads TGTGCCATCAGTGAGTCGGGGCTAGCGGGGGGATTAAATGAGCAGTTCTTC.

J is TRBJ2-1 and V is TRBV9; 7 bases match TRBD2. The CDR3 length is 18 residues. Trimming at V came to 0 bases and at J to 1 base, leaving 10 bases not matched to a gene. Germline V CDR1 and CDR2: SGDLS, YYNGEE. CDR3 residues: CASSVAGGGVRSYNEQFF. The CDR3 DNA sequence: TGTGCCAGCAGCGTAGCGGGTGGGGGGGTCCGTTCCTACAATGAGCAGTTCTTC.

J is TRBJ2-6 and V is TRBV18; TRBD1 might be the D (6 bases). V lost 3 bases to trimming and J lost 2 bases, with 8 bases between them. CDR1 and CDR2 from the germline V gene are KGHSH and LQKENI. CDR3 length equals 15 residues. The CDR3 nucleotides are TGTGCCAGCTCACCTTCAGGGGCTGGGGCCAACGTCCTGACTTTC. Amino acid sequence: CASSPSGAGANVLTF.